The 25 T cell receptor beta chains below were found in one sample sequenced in a study of glioma-infiltrating T cells. Using RNA template, CDR3s of TCR alpha and beta were amplified with iRepertoire arm-PCR. A single record per CDR3 protein comes from TCRdb applying MiXCR to the multiplex PCR reads. The table shows some 99,000 distinct CDR3 sequences, with around 25% occurring only once. Sequencing used glioma tissue, nonneoplastic brain tissue, or PBMCs (not recorded which). The receptors were sampled from a human donor with low-grade glioma or glioblastoma, undergoing nonglioma brain surgery, or in good health (not recorded which).

With respect to this clonotype: A much larger clonotype is one base distant, so this may be a read error. The rearrangement uses TRBV29-1 and TRBJ2-4; 12 nucleotides match TRBD2. The V segment lost 4 bases and the J segment 6 bases; nucleotides outside the gene matches: 4. This CDR3 is 14 amino acids long. Germline lookup yields CDR1 SQVTM and CDR2 ANQGSEA. The CDR3 DNA sequence: TGCAGCGTTGTGCTAGCGGGAGGGGGAAACATTCAGTACTTC. Its translation is CSVVLAGGGNIQYF.

The V call is TRBV6-1, the J call TRBJ1-1; the D gene is possibly TRBD1 (6 bases). V dropped 6 bases and J dropped 4 bases, with 12 bases sitting between them. The V gene's germline CDR1 is MNHNS and CDR2 SASEGT. The CDR3 is 13 residues long. The chain's CDR3 is CASSGGGSTEAFF. The DNA for the CDR3 is TGTGCCAGCAGCGGGGGCGGGAGCACTGAAGCTTTCTTT.

This clonotype appeared many times. The rearrangement links TRBV5-1 to TRBJ1-1, with D uncertain. Germline CDR1 is SGHRS and CDR2 is YFSETQ. The CDR3 spans 15 residues. V dropped 5 bases and J dropped 3 bases, with 17 bases sitting between them. Written as DNA, the CDR3 is TGCGCCAGCAGATTACGGGCAACTCGGGACACTGAAGCTTTCTTT. It codes for CASRLRATRDTEAFF.

Note on this clonotype: A junction end diverges from the germline sequence, so it may reflect a read error. V and J are TRBV12-3 or TRBV12-4 and TRBJ1-5, with TRBD1 as a possible D gene (5 bases). CDR3 length equals 16 residues. In nucleotides, the CDR3 is TGTGCCAGCAGTTTAGGGGGGGGTAGAAGCAATCAGCCCAAGCATTTT. Its protein product is CASSLGGGRSNQPKHF.

This clonotype was seen at least ten times. The rearrangement joins TRBV20-1 to TRBJ2-7, with D perhaps TRBD1 or TRBD2 (6 bases each). V dropped 2 bases and J dropped 3 bases, with 14 bases sitting between them. CDR3 length: 14 residues. CDR1 and CDR2 from the germline V gene are DFQATT and SNEGSKA (reference sequence). CDR3 sequence (DNA): TGCAGTGCTAGAAGAAGGGGGGAGCACTACGAGCAGTACTTC. Its translation: CSARRRGEHYEQYF.

This CDR3 is CASRGLAVPQYEQYF. The DNA for the CDR3 is TGTGCCAGCAGAGGCCTTGCGGTACCCCAGTACGAGCAGTACTTC. The rearrangement links TRBV2 to TRBJ2-7; no reliable D call. Germline CDR1 is SNHLY and CDR2 is FYNNEI. The V gene lost 6 bases and the J gene lost 4 bases, with 19 bases spanning the gap. This CDR3 is built from 15 residues. Full variable domain (outside the CDR3, taken from reference TRBV2 and TRBJ2-7): EPEVTQTPSHQVTQMGQEVILRCVPISNHLYFYWYRQILGQKVEFLVSFYNNEISEKSEIFDDQFSVERPDGSNFTLKIRSTKLEDSAMYFCASRGLAVPQYEQYFGPGTRLTVT.

This clonotype appeared many times. The chain couples TRBV4-2 to TRBJ1-6; 9 nucleotides line up with TRBD1. V lost 3 bases to trimming and J lost 8 bases; unmatched junction nucleotides: 5. In germline, CDR1 is LGHNA, CDR2 YNFKEQ. This CDR3 has 15 residues. The CDR3 sequence is CASSHRDREDSPLHF. The CDR3 DNA reads as TGTGCCAGCAGCCACCGGGACAGGGAGGATTCACCCCTCCACTTT.

This clonotype was found many times. The J gene is TRBJ2-7, the V gene TRBV27; the match to TRBD2 covers 10 bases. This CDR3 is built from 15 residues. Germline trimming cut 5 bases from V and 6 bases from J; bases unmatched to any gene: 10. Germline CDR1 and CDR2: MNHEY and SMNVEV (reference sequence). Written as DNA, the CDR3 is TGTGCCAGCAGTCCTAATCCTAGCGGGAGCGGCGAGCAGTACTTC. It encodes CASSPNPSGSGEQYF.

In its sample, this clonotype is medium-sized. The chain uses TRBV27 and TRBJ1-6; no clear D gene. Germline CDR1 reads MNHEY; CDR2 reads SMNVEV (reference sequence). This CDR3 has 14 amino acids. V was clipped by 5 bases and J by 5 bases, with 10 bases between them. This CDR3 is CASSPARDNSPLHF. The CDR3 nucleotides read TGTGCCAGCAGTCCGGCCAGAGATAATTCACCCCTCCACTTT.

V and J are TRBV18 and TRBJ2-1; TRBD1 agrees at 7 bases. Germline V gives CDR1 KGHSH, CDR2 LQKENI. This CDR3 has 16 residues. With V trimmed by 3 bases and J by 4 bases, 9 bases remained unmatched. The DNA for the CDR3 is TGTGCCAGCTCACCCCCTGACAGGGTCGGTTACAATGAGCAGTTCTTC. This translates into CASSPPDRVGYNEQFF.

The V call is TRBV5-1, the J call TRBJ2-7, with a tentative D call TRBD1 (5 bases). The CDR3 consists of 14 residues. From germline, CDR1 is SGHRS and CDR2 YFSETQ. V lost 0 bases to trimming and J lost 2 bases, with 9 bases between them. The CDR3: CASSLERTTYEQYF. The CDR3 DNA sequence: TGCGCCAGCAGCTTGGAAAGGACAACCTACGAGCAGTACTTC.

This clonotype appeared many times. The chain recombines TRBV6-1 with TRBJ1-3, with 10 positions matching TRBD1. Losses at the gene ends were 6 bases for V and 7 bases for J; bases not matched to a gene: 9. Germline assignment: CDR1 MNHNS and CDR2 SASEGT. The CDR3 contains 15 residues. The CDR3 is CASRRDRGQGNTIYF. In DNA, the CDR3 is TGTGCCAGCAGGCGCGACAGGGGGCAAGGGAACACCATATATTTT.

CDR3 DNA: TGTGCCAGCAGCTTAAGATCGGGAGGTTCCTACAATGAGCAGTTCTTC. Translation gives CASSLRSGGSYNEQFF. V and J are TRBV7-3 and TRBJ2-1, with 7 bases matching TRBD2. With 1 base clipped from V and 1 base from J, the junction kept 4 bases outside the gene matches. CDR3 length: 16 residues. Germline lookup yields CDR1 SGHTA and CDR2 FQGTGA.

This clonotype has at least ten counts. This chain uses TRBV7-2 with TRBJ2-1, with D possibly TRBD2 on 5 matching bases. Trimming shortened V by 5 bases and J by 7 bases, and 12 bases separated the two germline ends. Germline V gives CDR1 SGHTA, CDR2 FQGNSA. The CDR3 spans 13 residues. DNA of the CDR3: TGTGCCAGCAGCCCGCACCCGGGAAATGAGCAGTTCTTC. Its protein is CASSPHPGNEQFF.

As regards this clonotype: One junction end does not reproduce the germline sequence, and a read error may be involved. The chain couples TRBV29-1 to TRBJ2-7, with a weak D call TRBD2 (6 bases). The CDR3 covers 14 residues. Germline CDR1 reads SQVTM; CDR2 reads ANQGSEA. CDR3 region: CSVEVGGLSYVQYF. Here the CDR3 DNA reads TGCAGCGTTGAAGTCGGGGGACTTTCCTACGTGCAGTACTTC.

This clonotype has at least ten counts. The chain recombines TRBV20-1 with TRBJ2-3; a weak D match, TRBD1 (5 bases). Trimming stripped 2 bases from V and 0 bases from J, with 18 bases between. This CDR3 region has 17 residues. The germline V gene has CDR1 DFQATT and CDR2 SNEGSKA (reference sequence). This CDR3 reads CSARLVRAKGSTDTQYF. CDR3 DNA: TGCAGTGCTAGACTAGTAAGGGCCAAGGGGAGCACAGATACGCAGTATTTT.

This clonotype was counted many times. The gene calls are TRBV3-1 and TRBJ2-7; D unresolved. Germline V gene data show CDR1 as LGHDT and CDR2 as YNNKEL (reference sequence). The CDR3 contains 13 residues. Trimming stripped 2 bases from V and 6 bases from J, with 11 bases between. The CDR3, as DNA: TGTGCCAGCAGCCAACAGTCAGTCGGCGAGCAGTACTTC. Its translation: CASSQQSVGEQYF.

For this clonotype: A read error may explain this, as a much larger clone is one base away. The V and J genes are TRBV19 and TRBJ2-1; 7 positions agree with TRBD2. This CDR3 comprises 13 residues. CDR1 is LNHDA and CDR2 is SQIVND in the germline V gene (reference sequence). Germline trimming cut 2 bases from V and 14 bases from J; bases unmatched to any gene: 9. The CDR3 DNA follows: TGTGCCAGTAGTATATTGGGGGGGAAAGCTGAGTTCTTC. Its translation is CASSILGGKAEFF.

This chain joins TRBV20-1 and TRBJ1-1; 7 bases align to TRBD1. Trimming took 6 bases from V and 11 from J; bases not matched to a gene: 15. The CDR3 consists of 13 residues. Germline V gene lookup returns CDR1 DFQATT and CDR2 SNEGSKA (reference sequence). The CDR3 region has the DNA TGCAGTGCCTCTCCTTACAGGGGTTACATGGCTTTCTTT. This encodes CSASPYRGYMAFF.

This clonotype was counted a single time. One end of the junction fails to match germline, which may point to a read error. The CDR3 loop is CSARNYGTQEGQPKNF. CDR3 coding DNA: TGCAGTGCTAGAAATTACGGGACTCAAGAAGGGCAGCCCAAGAATTTT. The chain carries TRBV20-1 and TRBJ1-5, with D perhaps matching TRBD1 (5 bases). The CDR3 has 16 residues. Germline loops: CDR1 DFQATT, CDR2 SNEGSKA (reference sequence).

The J gene is TRBJ1-3, the V gene TRBV7-9; D is uncertain. Germline CDR1 SEHNR, CDR2 FQNEAQ (reference sequence). V lost 0 bases and J lost 4, with 7 bases in between. The CDR3 sequence is 14 residues long. The CDR3 coding sequence is TGTGCCAGCAGCTTAGCCTCCGTCGGAAACACCATATATTTT. It is translated as CASSLASVGNTIYF.

The gene calls are TRBV7-9 and TRBJ1-2, with 8 bases identical to TRBD1. Germline V lookup: CDR1 SEHNR, CDR2 FQNEAQ (reference sequence). CDR3 length equals 17 residues. The ends lost 3 bases at V and 6 bases at J; junction bases unmatched: 15. For the CDR3, the DNA is TGTGCCAGCAGCTTCGGGGCAGGGGGCGTAGAGTACCATGGCTACACCTTC. Its translation: CASSFGAGGVEYHGYTF. The complete variable domain, with remaining parts taken from reference TRBV7-9 and TRBJ1-2, reads DTGVSQNPRHKITKRGQNVTFRCDPISEHNRLYWYRQTLGQGPEFLTYFQNEAQLEKSRLLSDRFSAERPKGSFSTLEIQRTEQGDSAMYLCASSFGAGGVEYHGYTFGSGTRLTVV.

The V gene is TRBV11-2, the J gene TRBJ2-2; D possibly corresponds to TRBD2 (6 bases). Looked up from germline, CDR1 is SGHAT and CDR2 is FQNNGV. Trimming left V 6 bases short and J 3 bases short, with 17 bases between. This CDR3 is built from 16 residues. The CDR3 coding sequence is TGTGCCAGCAGACAGCCCCCAGGGAGGTACACCGGGGAGCTGTTTTTT. Translation: CASRQPPGRYTGELFF.

In this sample, this clonotype turned up many times. This chain joins TRBV6-2 or TRBV6-3 and TRBJ1-1; D remains ambiguous. Trimming cost V 6 bases and J 1 base, with 9 bases left between them. CDR3 length equals 13 residues. Germline loops: CDR1 MNHEY, CDR2 SVGEGT. The CDR3 sequence is CASREDGNTEAFF. The CDR3 DNA is TGTGCCAGCAGAGAGGACGGGAACACTGAAGCTTTCTTT.

This clonotype was recorded at least ten times. The chain has TRBV7-6 and TRBJ1-1; 8 positions agree with TRBD1. Germline assignment: CDR1 SGHVS and CDR2 FNYEAQ. This CDR3 is 12 amino acids long. V shed 4 bases and J 12 bases; nucleotides not matched to a gene: 7. This chain's CDR3 is CASSSQDRVTFF. The CDR3 coding sequence is TGTGCCAGCAGCTCCCAGGACAGGGTTACTTTCTTT.